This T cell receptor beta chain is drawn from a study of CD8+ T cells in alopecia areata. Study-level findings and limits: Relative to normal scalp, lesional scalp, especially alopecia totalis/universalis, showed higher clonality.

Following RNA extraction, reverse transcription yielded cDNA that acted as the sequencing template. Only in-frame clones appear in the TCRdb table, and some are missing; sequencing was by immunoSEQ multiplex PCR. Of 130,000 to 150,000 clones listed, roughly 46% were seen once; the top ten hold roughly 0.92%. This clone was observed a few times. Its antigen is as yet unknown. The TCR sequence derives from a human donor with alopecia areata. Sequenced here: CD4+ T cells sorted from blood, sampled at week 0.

CDR3 in DNA: TGCGCCAGCAGCCATTCTAGCTCTGGAAACACCATATATTTT. Protein sequence: CASSHSSSGNTIYF. The V call is TRBV4-3, the J call TRBJ1-3; D is unclear. Germline V gene lookup returns CDR1 LGHNA and CDR2 YSLEER. With 3 bases removed from V and 0 bases from J, the gap between germline ends came to 6 bases. The CDR3 length is 14 residues.